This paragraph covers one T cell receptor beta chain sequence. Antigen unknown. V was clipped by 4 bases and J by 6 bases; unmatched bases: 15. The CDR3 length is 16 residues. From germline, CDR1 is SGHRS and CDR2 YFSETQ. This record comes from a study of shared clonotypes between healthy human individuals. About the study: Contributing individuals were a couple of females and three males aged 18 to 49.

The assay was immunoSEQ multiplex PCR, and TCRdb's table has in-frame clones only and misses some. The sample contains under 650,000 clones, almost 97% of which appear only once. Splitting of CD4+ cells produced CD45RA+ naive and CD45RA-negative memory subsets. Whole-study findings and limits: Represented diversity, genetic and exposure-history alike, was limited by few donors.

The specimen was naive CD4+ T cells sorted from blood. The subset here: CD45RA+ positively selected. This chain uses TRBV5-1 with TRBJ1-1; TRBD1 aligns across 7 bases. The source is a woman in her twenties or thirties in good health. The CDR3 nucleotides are TGCGCCAGCAGCCGCGGTTGGAGGGGGCTTATCCCTGAAGCTTTCTTT. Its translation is CASSRGWRGLIPEAFF.